The TCR beta chain under discussion was sequenced for a study of vaccination and CD4 T cells after COVID-19. Study-level background: The convalescents were made up of six males and four females, two of whom were Hispanic. Investigators took post-vaccine samples a median 72 days after dose two, within a range of 14 to 241.

CDR1 is SGHRS, CDR2 YFSETQ, per germline. V was trimmed by 4 bases and J by 0 bases, leaving 12 bases between them. The CDR3 covers 15 residues. The Oncomine TCR Beta short-read assay was applied to DNA of cultured CD4+ T cells. From CD4+ T cells that had been cultured, genomic DNA was extracted. TCRdb re-analysed the PCR reads in MiXCR, keeping a single row per CDR3 protein. This sample has about 6,300 distinct CDR3 sequences, with about 70% found just once. This clonotype was picked up one time. Its matching antigen is unknown. Treatment reported: roughly 11-day PBMC culture with coronavirus spike peptide pools or control peptides (ViraFEST assay). The authors isolated CD4+ T cells by negative selection after 10 to 11 days of culture.

The clonotype originates from a human donor who had recovered from COVID-19. The gene calls are TRBV5-1 and TRBJ2-3, with TRBD1 as a possible D gene (5 bases). The sample consisted of CD4+ T cells from blood, cultured in vitro. In DNA, the CDR3 is TGCGCCAGCAGCCATCAGGACAAGAGCACAGATACGCAGTATTTT. Translating gives CASSHQDKSTDTQYF.